The clone carrying this T cell receptor beta chain was counted ten times or more. The data derive from a study of CD8 T cells in ankylosing spondylitis. TCRdb reprocessed the 5' RACE reads with MiXCR, giving one entry per CDR3 protein. The data contain tens of thousands of distinct CDR3 sequences, approximately 5% of them singletons. V lost 6 bases to trimming and J lost 6 bases; unmatched junction nucleotides: 7. The CDR3 has 13 residues. CDR1 and CDR2 from the germline V gene are KGHSH and LQKENI. The chain joins TRBV18 to TRBJ2-7; 8 bases are shared with TRBD1. The sequence derives from a male donor with ankylosing spondylitis or in good health (not recorded which). Sequenced: blood, either unsorted or a sorted T cell fraction (not recorded which). The CDR3 DNA reads as TGTGCCAGCTCGCAGGACAGGGCGGGCGAGCAGTACTTC. Protein sequence: CASSQDRAGEQYF.